Only a few counts were recorded for the clone carrying this T cell receptor beta chain. The target antigen is unknown. Production of TCR cDNA was by 5'RACE template switching, which also added a universal primer site and UMIs. TCRdb passed the 5' RACE reads through MiXCR, listing each CDR3 protein once. The repertoire includes some 600,000 distinct CDR3 sequences, approximately 13% of them detected once, and more than 12% sits in the top ten. The source of the sample is a study of T cells after yellow fever vaccination. This CDR3 has 15 amino acids. Germline CDR1 is MNHEY and CDR2 is SMNVEV (reference sequence). V lost 6 bases to trimming and J lost 1 base, with 13 bases between them. Points from the study as a whole: CD4 and CD8 compartments shared a small share of clonotypes. Contaminating bulk clonotypes could be abundant in FACS-sorted repertoires.

This chain connects TRBV27 to TRBJ1-5, with D possibly matching TRBD1 (5 bases). This receptor was taken from a young man who received the YFV17D yellow fever vaccine. The source material was PBMCs, sampled on the day of the yellow fever booster vaccination. In nucleotides, the CDR3 is TGTGCCAGCAGGGACGTAGACAGAAGCAATCAGCCCCAGCATTTT. Translating it yields CASRDVDRSNQPQHF.